A selection of T cell receptor beta chains follows, all from one sample in a study of blood T cell repertoires in COVID-19. Produced via immunoSEQ multiplex PCR; TCRdb's table is partial and in-frame only. The data hold roughly 84,000 clones, with 75% to 85% observed a single time. Sequenced sample: peripheral blood. The receptors were sampled from a middle-aged woman with active or convalescent COVID-19. Both conserved end residues are part of each CDR3. Not all rows give a size; the values are once, few, many and, for expanded clones, a class.

size | V | CDR3
NA | TRBV27 | CASSLFQTGVNTEAFF
NA | TRBV7-3 | CASSLRGQGDEKLFF
NA | TRBV6-4 | CASSDLSGSPYNEQFF
once | TRBV7-2 | CASSLGSVRVRTDTQYF
NA | TRBV7-2 | CASSLTPSGGNSYEQYF
NA | TRBV6-5 | CASSKGGTDTQYF
NA | TRBV5-5 | CASSFWTGSYEQYF
once | TRBV28 | CASSFGQGTQYF
NA | TRBV11-3 | CASSLGTSVYNEQFF
NA | TRBV12-5 | CASGPGQNNQPQHF
NA | TRBV12-3/TRBV12-4 | CASSRTVGQFF
NA | TRBV4-1 | CASSHPLAGNYEQYF
NA | TRBV5-6 | CASSSPPGQGRETQYF
NA | TRBV28 | CASSLTGTLPGYTF
NA | TRBV5-4 | CASSLETLGGSNYGYTF
NA | TRBV29-1 | CSATGVENIQYF
NA | TRBV29-1 | CSVAGGINEKLFF
NA | TRBV5-1 | CASSFGTGGQPQHF
NA | TRBV7-9 | CASSHRRVHTDTQYF
once | TRBV4-3 | CASSQDLAGNNQPQHF
NA | TRBV10-3 | CAAGVTGLQGNTF
NA | TRBV20-1 | CSAGRDNGYTF